The rows below give T cell receptor beta chains drawn from one sample of a study of T cell repertoires in cytomegalovirus infection. These receptors have no known antigen. Each CDR3 protein gets one entry after TCRdb re-called the reads with MiXCR. Seen here are around 710,000 distinct CDR3 sequences, about 29% observed once, and the top ten hold under 15%. Sample: cultured CD8+ T cells from PBMCs, taken from culture after CMV antigen stimulation. The source is a human donor in good health (CMV status not recorded). Some clones in this sample may be carry-over from other donors' samples. Each CDR3 is given with its conserved first and last residue. The D gene is left open where the match is weak. The listing skips clone size in some rows; elsewhere it reads once, few, many or a size class.

J: TRBJ2-1
D: TRBD2
V: TRBV18
size: .
DNA: TGTGCCAGCTCCCTCGCCGGGACTAGCAAGTACAATGAGCAGTTCTTC
CDR3: CASSLAGTSKYNEQFF

J: TRBJ2-1
D: .
V: TRBV7-4
size: once
DNA: TGTGCCAGCATCGATCGCGGACGGAGCTCCTACAATGAGCAGTTCTTC
CDR3: CASIDRGRSSYNEQFF

J: TRBJ2-1
D: TRBD2
V: TRBV7-2
size: many
DNA: TGTGCCAGCTCACGACTAGCGGGGCCGCCTAAAACCAATGAGCAGTTCTTC
CDR3: CASSRLAGPPKTNEQFF

J: TRBJ1-3
D: .
V: TRBV10-3
size: few
DNA: TGTGCCATCGACTCAGGAAACACCATATATTTT
CDR3: CAIDSGNTIYF

J: TRBJ1-5
D: .
V: TRBV20-1
size: once
DNA: TGCAGTGCTAGAGATCGGGAGGGAACGAGCAATCAGCCCCAGCATTTT
CDR3: CSARDREGTSNQPQHF

J: TRBJ2-5
D: TRBD2
V: TRBV3-1
size: .
DNA: TGTGCCAGCAGCCGCCCGACTAGCGGGGAGGAGACCCAGTACTTC
CDR3: CASSRPTSGEETQYF

J: TRBJ1-4
D: .
V: TRBV6-1
size: .
DNA: TGTGCCAGCAGTTACCGGAGATCAACTAATGAAAAACTGTTTTTT
CDR3: CASSYRRSTNEKLFF

J: TRBJ1-1
D: TRBD1
V: TRBV6-2/TRBV6-3
size: .
DNA: TGTGCCAGCAGTTACTCACGGACAGGGGGCGGATACCTGAACACTGAAGCTTTCTTT
CDR3: CASSYSRTGGGYLNTEAFF

J: TRBJ1-4
D: .
V: TRBV7-9
size: .
DNA: TGTGCCAGCAGCTTAGAAGTTGGATTCCGCGAAAAACTGTTTTTT
CDR3: CASSLEVGFREKLFF

J: TRBJ1-5
D: .
V: TRBV4-3
size: few
DNA: TGCGCCAGCAGCCAAGGTCAAAATCAGCCCCAGCATTTT
CDR3: CASSQGQNQPQHF

J: TRBJ1-2
D: .
V: TRBV12-3/TRBV12-4
size: .
DNA: TGTGCCAGCAGTTTAGGCCGGGGGCGGGTCTATGGCTACACCTTC
CDR3: CASSLGRGRVYGYTF

J: TRBJ2-4
D: TRBD1
V: TRBV24-1
size: few
DNA: TGTGCCACCAGTGATCCGAACAGGGGGCTGGACATTCAGTACTTC
CDR3: CATSDPNRGLDIQYF

J: TRBJ1-2
D: .
V: TRBV7-8
size: many
DNA: TGTGCCAGCAGCTTAAGGAGTCTCGTAGGCTACACCTTC
CDR3: CASSLRSLVGYTF

J: TRBJ2-5
D: .
V: TRBV6-1
size: .
DNA: TGTGCCAGCAGTGAATTCCCAGGACCCCAAGAGACCCAGTACTTC
CDR3: CASSEFPGPQETQYF

J: TRBJ2-3
D: TRBD1
V: TRBV15
size: .
DNA: TGTGCCACCAGCAGAGGACAGGGGCCCCCAGATACGCAGTATTTT
CDR3: CATSRGQGPPDTQYF

J: TRBJ1-5
D: .
V: TRBV7-9
size: many
DNA: TGTGCCAGCAGCTTATCCGGGAACTCTCAGCCCCAGCATTTT
CDR3: CASSLSGNSQPQHF

J: TRBJ2-2
D: .
V: TRBV7-4
size: .
DNA: TGTGCCAGCAGCTCTAGCGTGATTAACACCGGGGAGCTGTTTTTT
CDR3: CASSSSVINTGELFF

J: TRBJ1-1
D: .
V: TRBV2
size: .
DNA: TGTGCCAGCCGAGGGGCTACTGAAGCTTTCTTT
CDR3: CASRGATEAFF

J: TRBJ2-7
D: .
V: TRBV27
size: few
DNA: TGTGCCAGCAGAACAGGAGGGGTTAAGTACGAGCAGTACTTC
CDR3: CASRTGGVKYEQYF

J: TRBJ2-5
D: .
V: TRBV7-9
size: .
DNA: TGTGCCAGCAGCTTAGACTGGGGGCAAGAGACCCAGTACTTC
CDR3: CASSLDWGQETQYF

J: TRBJ2-6
D: .
V: TRBV5-6
size: .
DNA: TGTGCCAGCAGCGGGGGGGACAGGAGTGGGGCCAACGTCCTGACTTTC
CDR3: CASSGGDRSGANVLTF

J: TRBJ2-7
D: .
V: TRBV2
size: once
DNA: TGTGCCACAGAGGGGGGCTACGAGCAGTACTTC
CDR3: CATEGGYEQYF

J: TRBJ2-5
D: .
V: TRBV6-5
size: once
DNA: TGTGCCAGCAGTTACTCGCCCAGGGCGGGAGAGACCCAGTACTTC
CDR3: CASSYSPRAGETQYF

J: TRBJ1-1
D: .
V: TRBV5-4
size: .
DNA: TGTGCCAGCAGCGACCGGGACACGGTTTTGGTTACTGAAGCTTTCTTT
CDR3: CASSDRDTVLVTEAFF

J: TRBJ1-2
D: TRBD1
V: TRBV7-9
size: few
DNA: TGTGCCAGCAGCGCGACAGGGAGGGTCACCTTC
CDR3: CASSATGRVTF

J: TRBJ2-1
D: .
V: TRBV5-8
size: once
DNA: TGTGCCAGCAGCAAGCCGACCCCCCGGGTTGAGCAGTTCTTC
CDR3: CASSKPTPRVEQFF

J: TRBJ2-5
D: .
V: TRBV6-6
size: .
DNA: TGTGCCAGCAGTTACCCCCGGGACAAGGGGATGCAAGAGACCCAGTACTTC
CDR3: CASSYPRDKGMQETQYF

J: TRBJ2-5
D: .
V: TRBV5-1
size: .
DNA: TGCGCCAGCAGCTCGGGACAAAAGTCCCAAGAGACCCAGTACTTC
CDR3: CASSSGQKSQETQYF

J: TRBJ1-1
D: .
V: TRBV2
size: few
DNA: TGTGCCACCCTGACAGGAAGTAACACTGAAGCTTTCTTT
CDR3: CATLTGSNTEAFF

J: TRBJ2-1
D: TRBD2
V: TRBV19
size: .
DNA: TGTGCCAGTGCGACTAGCGGGGGTAGGAATGAGCAGTTCTTC
CDR3: CASATSGGRNEQFF

J: TRBJ1-4
D: .
V: TRBV6-6
size: few
DNA: TGTGCCAGCAGTTACTCGATTTTCAGGACCGCTAATGAAAAACTGTTTTTT
CDR3: CASSYSIFRTANEKLFF

J: TRBJ1-1
D: .
V: TRBV18
size: .
DNA: TGTGCCAGCTCAGGGCCGCGGGGCACTGAAGCTTTCTTT
CDR3: CASSGPRGTEAFF

J: TRBJ2-1
D: TRBD2
V: TRBV11-2
size: .
DNA: TGTGCCAGCAGCTTAGTAGGCGGGGGGTCCTACAATGAGCAGTTCTTC
CDR3: CASSLVGGGSYNEQFF

J: TRBJ2-1
D: TRBD2
V: TRBV7-9
size: many
DNA: TGTGCCAGCAGCCCTCTCGAGGCTAGCGGGGGTGAGCAGTTCTTC
CDR3: CASSPLEASGGEQFF

J: TRBJ2-1
D: TRBD1
V: TRBV7-2
size: many
DNA: TGTGCCAGCAGCCTATGGACAGGTTCGGTAAATGAGCAGTTCTTC
CDR3: CASSLWTGSVNEQFF

J: TRBJ2-5
D: TRBD2
V: TRBV6-1
size: few
DNA: TGTGCCAGCAGTTGGAGTAGCGGGGTTCAAGAGACCCAGTACTTC
CDR3: CASSWSSGVQETQYF

J: TRBJ2-1
D: TRBD2
V: TRBV27
size: few
DNA: TGTGCCAGCAGTTTGGACCAGGGCGGGGGTATGGGTGAGCAGTTCTTC
CDR3: CASSLDQGGGMGEQFF

J: TRBJ2-5
D: .
V: TRBV4-3
size: few
DNA: TGCGCCAGCAGCCAAGAAGGTGAGGAGGAGACCCAGTACTTC
CDR3: CASSQEGEEETQYF

J: TRBJ2-3
D: .
V: TRBV6-6
size: few
DNA: TGTGCCAGCATTAGGGCTAGCACAGATACGCAGTATTTT
CDR3: CASIRASTDTQYF

J: TRBJ2-1
D: .
V: TRBV24-1
size: .
DNA: TGTGCCACCAGCTCTCCCAGGGGAGGGCAGTTCTTC
CDR3: CATSSPRGGQFF

J: TRBJ2-2
D: .
V: TRBV6-5
size: .
DNA: TGTGCCAGCAGCCACTCCTCACTAGTGAACACCGGGGAGCTGTTTTTT
CDR3: CASSHSSLVNTGELFF

J: TRBJ1-6
D: .
V: TRBV19
size: .
DNA: TGTGCCAGTAGTATGGGGACCTCTTATAATTCACCCCTCCACTTT
CDR3: CASSMGTSYNSPLHF

J: TRBJ2-3
D: TRBD2
V: TRBV12-3/TRBV12-4
size: many
DNA: TGTGCCAGCAGTTTAATTCCTAGCGGGTTCACAGATACGCAGTATTTT
CDR3: CASSLIPSGFTDTQYF

J: TRBJ2-1
D: TRBD2
V: TRBV19
size: .
DNA: TGTGCCAGTAGGGAATTAGCGGGGGTATGGGAGCAGTTCTTC
CDR3: CASRELAGVWEQFF

J: TRBJ1-1
D: TRBD1
V: TRBV3-1
size: few
DNA: TGTGCCAGCAGCCCCATACAGGGGGTCACTGAAGCTTTCTTT
CDR3: CASSPIQGVTEAFF

J: TRBJ1-2
D: .
V: TRBV4-3
size: .
DNA: TGCGCCAGCAGCCCCGGGGGAGGGATGGGCTATGGCTACACCTTC
CDR3: CASSPGGGMGYGYTF

J: TRBJ2-7
D: .
V: TRBV7-7
size: few
DNA: TGTGCTAGCAGCTTAGATCCGGGACCCTCCTACGAGCAGTACTTC
CDR3: CASSLDPGPSYEQYF

J: TRBJ2-7
D: TRBD2
V: TRBV7-9
size: many
DNA: TGTGCCAGCAGAGCCTTGTGGGCCATAGCGGGGGATAACTACGAGCAGTACTTC
CDR3: CASRALWAIAGDNYEQYF

J: TRBJ1-5
D: TRBD1
V: TRBV20-1
size: .
DNA: TGCAGTGCTCTATCCAGGACAGGAGGGGCTCTGGCGCCCCAGCATTTT
CDR3: CSALSRTGGALAPQHF